The entry below gives a single T cell receptor beta chain sequence along with its context. These data are taken from a study of blood T cells in healthy people across ages. Extraction yielded at least 5.5 micrograms of total RNA per sample. Trimming shortened V by 4 bases and J by 4 bases, and 14 bases separated the two germline ends. Germline lookup yields CDR1 MGHRA and CDR2 YSYEKL. The CDR3 spans 15 residues. Together with a sample-barcoded 5' primer, a J-beta primer mix was included in a second PCR lasting about 6 to 11 cycles. TCRdb passed the 5' RACE reads through MiXCR, listing each CDR3 protein once. Of hundreds of thousands of distinct CDR3 sequences in the sample, around 50% were seen once.

Sequencing was done on a sample of blood. This clonotype was sampled from a man older than 75 in good health. The gene calls are TRBV4-1 and TRBJ1-5; D not certain. The CDR3 DNA is TGCGCCAGCAGCCGAACGGACCACCCTAATCAGCCCCAGCATTTT. This codes for CASSRTDHPNQPQHF.